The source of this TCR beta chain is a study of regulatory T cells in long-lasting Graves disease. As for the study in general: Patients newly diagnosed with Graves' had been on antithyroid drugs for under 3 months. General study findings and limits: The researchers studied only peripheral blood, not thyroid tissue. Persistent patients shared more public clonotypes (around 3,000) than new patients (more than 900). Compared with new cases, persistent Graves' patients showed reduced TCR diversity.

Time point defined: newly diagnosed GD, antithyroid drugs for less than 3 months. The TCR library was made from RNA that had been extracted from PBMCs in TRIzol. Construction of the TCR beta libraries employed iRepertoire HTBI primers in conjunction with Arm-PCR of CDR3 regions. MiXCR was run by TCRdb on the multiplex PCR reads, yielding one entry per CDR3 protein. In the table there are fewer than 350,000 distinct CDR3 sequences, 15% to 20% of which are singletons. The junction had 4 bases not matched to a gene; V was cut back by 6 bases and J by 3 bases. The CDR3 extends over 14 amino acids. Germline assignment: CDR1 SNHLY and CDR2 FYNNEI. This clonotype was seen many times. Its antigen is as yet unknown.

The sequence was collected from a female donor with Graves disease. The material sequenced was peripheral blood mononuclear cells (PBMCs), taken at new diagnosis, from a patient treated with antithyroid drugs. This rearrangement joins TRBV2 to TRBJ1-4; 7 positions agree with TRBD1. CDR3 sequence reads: CASRFDRANEKLFF. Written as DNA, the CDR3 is TGTGCCAGCAGATTCGACAGGGCTAATGAAAAACTGTTTTTT.